Listed here are 12 T cell receptor beta chains from one sample, sequenced in a study of blood T cell repertoires in COVID-19. Repertoires were generated with immunoSEQ multiplex PCR, while TCRdb's copy carries only in-frame clones and drops some. The data hold a few hundred thousand clones, with over 65% observed a single time. Sequenced: peripheral blood. The receptor source for this set is a woman at least 80 years old with acute or convalescent COVID-19.

The gene calls are TRBV27 and TRBJ1-6; weak D call: TRBD1 (6 bases). The V end was cut by 2 bases, the J end by 7 bases, with 12 bases between. This CDR3 comprises 15 residues. Germline CDR1 and CDR2: MNHEY and SMNVEV (reference sequence). The CDR3 spells CASSLEDSQNSPLHF. CDR3 DNA sequence: TGTGCCAGCAGTTTAGAGGACAGTCAGAATTCACCCCTCCACTTT.

The sample holds a few counts of this clone. The chain has TRBV6-5 and TRBJ1-2; 8 bases match TRBD1. The CDR3 contains 12 residues. From germline, CDR1 is MNHEY and CDR2 SVGAGI. V trimming: 10 bases; J trimming: 8 bases; junction bases outside the gene matches: 9. The CDR3 nucleotides are TGTGCCACCTACAGGGGGATGGGGGGCTACACCTTC. Amino acid sequence: CATYRGMGGYTF.

Here the CDR3 DNA reads TGCGCCAGCAGCCATGGACTAGCGGGGTCCTACGAGCAGTACTTC. The encoded protein is CASSHGLAGSYEQYF. The gene calls are TRBV4-1 and TRBJ2-7; 12 bases fit TRBD2. Germline trimming cut 3 bases from V and 1 base from J; bases unmatched to any gene: 1. This CDR3 has 15 residues. Germline assignment: CDR1 MGHRA and CDR2 YSYEKL.

The chain employs TRBV11-2 and TRBJ2-1, with 11 bases that match TRBD2. The V and J ends lost 3 bases and 2 bases, in that order; junction bases with no gene match: 3. The CDR3 extends over 16 amino acids. The germline V gene encodes CDR1 SGHAT and CDR2 FQNNGV. CDR3 DNA sequence: TGTGCCAGCAGCTTTCTAGCGGGAGGCGCCTACAATGAGCAGTTCTTC. Translation: CASSFLAGGAYNEQFF.

The chain is built from TRBV10-2 and TRBJ1-1; D gene unclear. Trimming removed 1 base from V and 1 base from J, with 10 bases in between. CDR3 length equals 15 residues. The germline CDR1 and CDR2 sequences are WSHSY and SAAADI. The CDR3 loop is CASSEYVAGNTEAFF. For the CDR3, the DNA is TGCGCCAGCAGTGAGTACGTGGCAGGGAACACTGAAGCTTTCTTT.

CDR3 sequence reads: CAWSGEGNQPQHF. As DNA, the CDR3 is TGTGCCTGGAGTGGTGAGGGCAATCAGCCCCAGCATTTT. This chain joins TRBV30 and TRBJ1-5, with D unclear. The CDR3 extends over 13 amino acids. The ends were cut back, 1 base at V and 2 bases at J, with 6 bases in the middle. The V gene's germline CDR1 is GTSNPN and CDR2 SVGIG (reference sequence). The full variable domain, its missing parts supplied by reference TRBV30 and TRBJ1-5, is SQTIHQWPATLVQPVGSPLSLECTVEGTSNPNLYWYRQAAGRGLQLLFYSVGIGQISSEVPQNLSASRPQDRQFILSSKKLLLSDSGFYLCAWSGEGNQPQHFGDGTRLSIL.

The chain carries TRBV28 and TRBJ1-1, with 9 nucleotides matching TRBD1. CDR1 and CDR2 (germline): MDHEN, SYDVKM. The CDR3 loop spans 17 amino acids. V lost 3 bases to trimming and J lost 1 base; unmatched junction nucleotides: 9. The chain's CDR3 is CASSFYGTGWENTEAFF. CDR3 bases: TGTGCCAGCAGTTTCTACGGGACAGGGTGGGAGAACACTGAAGCTTTCTTT.

The chain joins TRBV6-5 to TRBJ2-7; D possibly corresponds to TRBD1 (6 bases). Germline CDR1 MNHEY, CDR2 SVGAGI. This CDR3 spans 15 amino acids. With 0 bases removed from V and 3 bases from J, the gap between germline ends came to 12 bases. CDR3 sequence reads: CASSYSGTTSYEQYF. The CDR3 nucleotides read TGTGCCAGCAGTTACTCAGGGACAACAAGCTACGAGCAGTACTTC.

The chain combines TRBV7-9 with TRBJ2-7; TRBD1 aligns across 7 bases. From germline, CDR1 is SEHNR and CDR2 FQNEAQ (reference sequence). Trimming removed 5 bases from V and 1 base from J; junction bases left unmatched: 11. This CDR3 is 16 amino acids long. In nucleotides, the CDR3 is TGTGCCAGCAGCACCAAAGGGACAGTTAATTCCTACGAGCAGTACTTC. It specifies CASSTKGTVNSYEQYF. The whole variable domain, remainder taken from reference TRBV7-9 and TRBJ2-7, is DTGVSQNPRHKITKRGQNVTFRCDPISEHNRLYWYRQTLGQGPEFLTYFQNEAQLEKSRLLSDRFSAERPKGSFSTLEIQRTEQGDSAMYLCASSTKGTVNSYEQYFGPGTRLTVT.

V is TRBV12-5 and J is TRBJ1-2; 9 bases match TRBD1. Trimming cost V 5 bases and J 6 bases; bases outside gene matches: 4. This CDR3 spans 13 amino acids. Germline V gene data show CDR1 as LGHNT and CDR2 as FRNRAP. CDR3 sequence (DNA): TGTGCTAGTGGTCTACAGGGGGCTAATGGCTACACCTTC. Encoded protein: CASGLQGANGYTF.

V and J are TRBV6-6 and TRBJ2-7; 10 nucleotides agree with TRBD1. Unmatched junction bases numbered 5, after V lost 5 bases and J lost 7 bases. CDR1 MNHNY and CDR2 SVGAGI come from the germline V gene (reference sequence). The CDR3 is made up of 13 amino acids. DNA of the CDR3: TGTGCCAGCAGTAGGGACAGGGGCTGGGAGCAGTACTTC. It codes for CASSRDRGWEQYF.

The V gene is TRBV5-4, the J gene TRBJ2-7; 12 positions agree with TRBD2. Germline values: CDR1 SGHNT, CDR2 YYREEE (reference sequence). This CDR3 region has 15 residues. V trimming: 5 bases; J trimming: 1 base; junction bases outside the gene matches: 4. The CDR3 DNA is TGTGCCAGCAGGACCGGGACTAGCGGGTCCTACGAGCAGTACTTC. This translates into CASRTGTSGSYEQYF.